A selection of T cell receptor beta chains follows, all from one sample in a study of graft-versus-host responses after intestinal transplantation. This table comes from immunoSEQ multiplex PCR, and its TCRdb copy is limited to in-frame clones, with some not included. The sample yields some 15,000 clones, 93% seen once. The material sequenced was PBMCs, taken about 32 months after intestinal transplantation. These receptors all stem from a human patient who received an intestinal transplant, so some T cells may come from the graft donor. The CDR3 runs from the conserved cysteine through the conserved F or W. A D gene is named only where the DNA matches it firmly.

TRBV28	.	TRBJ1-5	CASSLSARQHF
TRBV5-1	TRBD1	TRBJ1-1	CASSRQGENTEAFF
TRBV4-1	.	TRBJ2-3	CASSHDAGTDTQYF
TRBV2	TRBD2	TRBJ2-1	CASNGVAGGLKFF
TRBV7-3	TRBD1	TRBJ2-7	CASSLRAGPGGEQYF
TRBV7-6	.	.	CASSQTTANLYEQYF
TRBV9	.	TRBJ1-3	CASSVFSRSSGNTIYF
TRBV27	.	TRBJ2-1	CASSLLPYNEQFF
TRBV25-1	.	TRBJ1-1	CASSDRPTRDRNTEAFF
TRBV5-1	.	TRBJ2-7	CASSSGRGREQYF
TRBV27	.	TRBJ2-7	CATVGQAPYEQYF
TRBV13	.	TRBJ2-1	CASSLVGGGVMGNEQFF
TRBV18	.	TRBJ2-5	CASSPRFGSQETQYF
TRBV6-5	.	TRBJ1-3	CASKPGPSGNTIYF
TRBV7-9	.	TRBJ2-7	CASSSGTGGGIEQYF
TRBV19	.	TRBJ2-2	CASTQGGTVNTGELFF
TRBV6-6	TRBD1	TRBJ1-2	CASSPRDRGPAWDTF
TRBV18	.	TRBJ2-5	CASSPTSQETQYF
TRBV29-1	.	TRBJ1-2	CSVPKQTWGGGGYTF
TRBV5-1	TRBD1	TRBJ1-2	CASSLEGAGYTF
TRBV9	TRBD2	TRBJ2-1	CASSVSGTPYNEQFF
TRBV2	.	TRBJ2-3	CASSPFDTQYF
TRBV7-9	TRBD1	TRBJ1-2	CASSSPEDRGRIHGYTF
TRBV27	.	TRBJ2-6	CASSLVSGANVLTF
TRBV13	.	TRBJ2-2	CASSHGNTGELFF
TRBV29-1	.	TRBJ2-2	CSVEDERTYTGELFF
TRBV9	.	TRBJ1-1	CASSVGWTATNTEAFF
TRBV6-5	TRBD1	TRBJ2-7	CASNDGTGRCEQYF
TRBV11-1	TRBD1	TRBJ1-1	CASSLHLGQTEAFF
TRBV28	.	TRBJ1-1	CASRTGFREAFF
TRBV7-2	.	TRBJ2-7	CASSSSVTYEQYF
TRBV13	TRBD2	TRBJ2-4	CASSFRDYKNIQYF
TRBV15	.	TRBJ1-1	CATSREIDSGPFF
TRBV6-9	.	TRBJ1-1	CASSFSRGWTEAFF